This T cell receptor beta chain came from a study of spatial heterogeneity in lung cancer. Time point in this sample: sample taken at primary tumor resection. Sequencing of whole RNA from tumor, nontumor lung or frozen PBMC involved no sorting. Via MiXCR, TCRdb re-called the 5' RACE reads, giving one row per CDR3 protein. The data contain roughly 36,000 distinct CDR3 sequences, roughly 5.2% of them singletons. In this sample, this clonotype turned up many times. In germline, CDR1 is LNHDA, CDR2 SQIVND (reference sequence). This CDR3 region has 12 residues. V lost 2 bases to trimming and J lost 4 bases, with 3 bases between them.

Sequenced here: PBMCs, sampled at surgery. The V gene is TRBV19, the J gene TRBJ1-5; no clear D. The TCR was taken from a male donor with early-stage non-small cell lung cancer. CDR3 region: CASSIMNQPQHF. The CDR3 DNA reads TGTGCCAGTAGTATAATGAATCAGCCCCAGCATTTT.